Listed below are T cell receptor beta chains from one sample, sequenced in a study of read filtering for tumor transcriptome and immune sequencing. TCRdb recomputed calls from the reads with MiXCR, one row per CDR3 protein. The sample shows around 130,000 distinct CDR3 sequences, about an eighth of them seen only once. The material sequenced was a population of CD138-negative cells sorted from bone marrow. These receptors originate from a donor at least 40 years old with multiple myeloma. The CDR3 runs from the conserved cysteine through the conserved F or W. Fields, in order: D gene, clone size, J gene, V gene, CDR3 protein, CDR3 DNA. The D gene is left open where the match is weak. Expanded clones are given a class, and other clones once, few, many or no size at all.

d_call: NA; clone_size: NA; j_call: TRBJ1-4; v_call: TRBV6-1; cdr3_aa: CASSEGTVREKLFF; cdr3_nt: TGTGCCAGCAGTGAAGGGACAGTCAGAGAAAAACTGTTTTTT
d_call: NA; clone_size: many; j_call: TRBJ2-2; v_call: TRBV3-1; cdr3_aa: CASSQEGRGYTGELFF; cdr3_nt: TGTGCCAGCAGCCAAGAGGGTCGGGGCTACACCGGGGAGCTGTTTTTT
d_call: TRBD1; clone_size: many; j_call: TRBJ2-1; v_call: TRBV10-3; cdr3_aa: CAISRDRPYNEQFF; cdr3_nt: TGTGCCATCAGCCGGGACAGACCGTACAATGAGCAGTTCTTC
d_call: TRBD2; clone_size: NA; j_call: TRBJ2-3; v_call: TRBV7-8; cdr3_aa: CASSLGTSGASTDTQYF; cdr3_nt: TGTGCCAGCAGCCTCGGGACTAGCGGGGCAAGCACAGATACGCAGTATTTT
d_call: TRBD1; clone_size: NA; j_call: TRBJ1-5; v_call: TRBV7-2; cdr3_aa: CASSFTGGLNQPQHF; cdr3_nt: TGTGCCAGCAGCTTTACAGGGGGCCTCAATCAGCCCCAGCATTTT
d_call: TRBD2; clone_size: many; j_call: TRBJ2-5; v_call: TRBV29-1; cdr3_aa: CSVTSLAGAGETQYF; cdr3_nt: TGCAGCGTCACGAGCCTAGCGGGGGCCGGGGAGACCCAGTACTTC
d_call: NA; clone_size: many; j_call: TRBJ1-5; v_call: TRBV12-3/TRBV12-4; cdr3_aa: CASSLSGANQPQHF; cdr3_nt: TGTGCCAGCAGTTTATCGGGGGCAAATCAGCCCCAGCATTTT
d_call: NA; clone_size: many; j_call: TRBJ2-5; v_call: TRBV29-1; cdr3_aa: CSQGGGRWETQYF; cdr3_nt: TGCAGCCAGGGGGGCGGGAGGTGGGAGACCCAGTACTTC
d_call: TRBD1; clone_size: many; j_call: TRBJ1-4; v_call: TRBV18; cdr3_aa: CASSSRLTGTDNEKLFF; cdr3_nt: TGTGCCAGCTCATCTCGATTAACCGGGACAGATAATGAAAAACTGTTTTTT
d_call: TRBD2; clone_size: NA; j_call: TRBJ2-1; v_call: TRBV4-1; cdr3_aa: CASSGRAHEEIEQFF; cdr3_nt: TGCGCCAGCAGCGGGAGGGCCCACGAGGAGATAGAGCAGTTCTTC
d_call: NA; clone_size: NA; j_call: TRBJ2-3; v_call: TRBV25-1; cdr3_aa: CASSPGSDTQYF; cdr3_nt: TGTGCCAGCAGTCCAGGTTCGGATACGCAGTATTTT
d_call: NA; clone_size: many; j_call: TRBJ2-6; v_call: TRBV5-1; cdr3_aa: CASSPDGNSGANVLTF; cdr3_nt: TGCGCCAGCAGCCCGGACGGAAACTCTGGGGCCAACGTCCTGACTTTC
d_call: NA; clone_size: many; j_call: TRBJ1-1; v_call: TRBV11-3; cdr3_aa: CASSEDGENTEAFF; cdr3_nt: TGTGCCAGCAGCGAGGACGGAGAAAACACTGAAGCTTTCTTT
d_call: NA; clone_size: NA; j_call: TRBJ2-1; v_call: TRBV27; cdr3_aa: CASSLGDERFF; cdr3_nt: TGTGCCAGCAGTTTAGGAGATGAGCGGTTCTTC
d_call: NA; clone_size: many; j_call: TRBJ2-1; v_call: TRBV7-3; cdr3_aa: CASSLGQSIYNEQFF; cdr3_nt: TGTGCCAGCAGTCTCGGACAGTCAATCTACAATGAGCAGTTCTTC
d_call: NA; clone_size: NA; j_call: TRBJ2-5; v_call: TRBV19; cdr3_aa: CAKKSGTPRGGQETQYF; cdr3_nt: TGTGCCAAGAAATCCGGGACTCCACGAGGAGGGCAAGAGACCCAGTACTTC
d_call: TRBD2; clone_size: few; j_call: TRBJ2-1; v_call: TRBV29-1; cdr3_aa: CSVETGGGGDEQFF; cdr3_nt: TGCAGCGTTGAAACCGGGGGGGGGGGCGATGAGCAGTTCTTC
d_call: TRBD2; clone_size: many; j_call: TRBJ2-1; v_call: TRBV29-1; cdr3_aa: CSVQTVRDYNEQFF; cdr3_nt: TGCAGCGTGCAGACGGTCCGGGACTATAATGAGCAGTTCTTC
d_call: NA; clone_size: NA; j_call: TRBJ1-1; v_call: TRBV12-3/TRBV12-4; cdr3_aa: CASRNRNMNTEAFF; cdr3_nt: TGTGCCAGCAGAAACAGGAATATGAACACTGAAGCTTTCTTT
d_call: NA; clone_size: many; j_call: TRBJ1-2; v_call: TRBV6-1; cdr3_aa: CASRTGMRGYTF; cdr3_nt: TGTGCCAGCAGAACAGGGATGAGGGGCTACACCTTC
d_call: NA; clone_size: many; j_call: TRBJ2-1; v_call: TRBV20-1; cdr3_aa: CSANRDYPYNEQFF; cdr3_nt: TGCAGTGCAAACAGGGACTACCCCTACAATGAGCAGTTCTTC
d_call: TRBD1; clone_size: many; j_call: TRBJ1-4; v_call: TRBV7-9; cdr3_aa: CASSLTTGNNEKLFF; cdr3_nt: TGTGCCAGCAGCTTAACGACAGGGAATAATGAAAAACTGTTTTTT
d_call: NA; clone_size: few; j_call: TRBJ2-2; v_call: TRBV11-2; cdr3_aa: CASRLLRGRSTGELFF; cdr3_nt: TGTGCCAGCAGACTTCTTCGGGGAAGGAGCACCGGGGAGCTGTTTTTT
d_call: NA; clone_size: many; j_call: TRBJ2-7; v_call: TRBV28; cdr3_aa: CASRRVGRGFTYEQYF; cdr3_nt: TGTGCCAGCAGGCGTGTCGGGAGAGGATTTACCTACGAGCAGTACTTC
d_call: NA; clone_size: few; j_call: TRBJ2-3; v_call: TRBV20-1; cdr3_aa: CSARDPSKGRVTDTQYF; cdr3_nt: TGCAGTGCTAGAGACCCTTCGAAGGGCAGGGTGACAGATACGCAGTATTTT
d_call: NA; clone_size: NA; j_call: TRBJ1-2; v_call: TRBV4-1; cdr3_aa: CASSQGGQRLRGYTF; cdr3_nt: TGCGCCAGCAGCCAAGGTGGACAGAGATTGCGAGGCTACACCTTC
d_call: NA; clone_size: many; j_call: TRBJ2-1; v_call: TRBV11-2; cdr3_aa: CASSLPSEAGMKRFF; cdr3_nt: TGTGCCAGCAGCTTACCGTCTGAGGCGGGAATGAAGCGGTTCTTC